Listed below are T cell receptor beta chains from one sample, sequenced in a study of radiation and T cells in renal cell carcinoma. Data came from immunoSEQ multiplex PCR; TCRdb stores just in-frame clones and leaves some out. The sample lists 70,000 to 100,000 clones, 70% to 90% seen once, with approximately 24% in the top ten. The source was blood, collected from a patient whose treatment included radiotherapy and nephrectomy. The origin of the receptors is a woman aged 50 to 65 with renal cell carcinoma. Each CDR3 is given with its conserved first and last residue. The D gene is left open where the match is weak. Clone size is shown for a subset of rows, as once, few, many or a class of expanded clone.

size | D | length | J | V | CDR3 | DNA
few | NA | 15 | TRBJ1-6 | TRBV9 | CASSVAGDGNSPLHF | TGTGCCAGCAGCGTAGCGGGGGATGGGAATTCACCCCTCCACTTT
NA | TRBD1 | 13 | TRBJ1-6 | TRBV6-6 | CASRGQGNSPLHF | TGTGCCAGCCGGGGACAGGGTAATTCACCCCTCCACTTT
NA | NA | 14 | TRBJ2-3 | TRBV27 | CASSLLWGRDTQYF | TGTGCCAGCAGTTTATTATGGGGTCGAGATACGCAGTATTTT
NA | NA | 14 | TRBJ2-5 | TRBV9 | CASSPRVNWETQYF | TGTGCCAGCAGCCCCCGAGTCAATTGGGAGACCCAGTACTTC
NA | NA | 13 | TRBJ2-7 | TRBV6-6 | CASKRTASYEQYF | TGTGCCAGCAAGAGGACAGCATCCTACGAGCAGTACTTC
NA | TRBD1 | 15 | TRBJ1-5 | TRBV2 | CASSPTGQGYQPQHF | TGTGCCAGCAGCCCTACTGGACAGGGCTATCAGCCCCAGCATTTT
NA | NA | 11 | TRBJ2-5 | TRBV2 | CASSEMGTQYF | TGTGCCAGCAGTGAAATGGGGACCCAGTACTTC
NA | NA | 16 | TRBJ1-1 | TRBV5-1 | CASSFGHSPMNTEAFF | TGCGCCAGCAGCTTTGGACACTCCCCCATGAACACTGAAGCTTTCTTT
NA | NA | 15 | TRBJ1-3 | TRBV10-3 | CAISDRGITGNTIYF | TGTGCCATCAGTGATCGTGGCATAACTGGAAACACCATATATTTT
NA | NA | 15 | TRBJ1-1 | TRBV28 | CASSALGQGGTEAFF | TGTGCCAGCAGTGCACTAGGTCAGGGAGGTACTGAAGCTTTCTTT
NA | TRBD2 | 14 | TRBJ2-1 | TRBV5-1 | CASRSGTSGGEQFF | TGCGCCAGCAGATCCGGGACTAGCGGTGGTGAGCAGTTCTTC
NA | NA | 14 | TRBJ1-1 | TRBV19 | CASSIGAGSAEAFF | TGTGCCAGTAGTATAGGGGCAGGAAGCGCTGAAGCTTTCTTT
few | TRBD2 | 16 | TRBJ2-7 | TRBV7-2 | CASSLAGGSLSYEQYF | TGTGCCAGCAGCTTGGCGGGAGGCTCCTTATCCTACGAGCAGTACTTC
NA | NA | 14 | TRBJ2-5 | TRBV28 | CASSGVGGQETQYF | TGTGCCAGCAGTGGGGTTGGGGGGCAAGAGACCCAGTACTTC
NA | TRBD2 | 14 | TRBJ2-2 | TRBV7-3 | CASSSTSGRGELFF | TGTGCCAGCAGCTCGACTAGCGGGAGGGGGGAGCTGTTTTTT
once | NA | 16 | TRBJ2-3 | TRBV19 | CASSIDWRTDTDTQYF | TGTGCCAGTAGTATAGATTGGCGGACGGACACAGATACGCAGTATTTT
NA | TRBD2 | 14 | TRBJ2-3 | TRBV28 | CASIPGTSLDTQYF | TGTGCCAGCATCCCCGGGACTAGCCTTGATACGCAGTATTTT
once | NA | 12 | TRBJ2-7 | TRBV2 | CASTPFGYEQYF | TGTGCCAGCACCCCTTTTGGCTACGAGCAGTACTTC
NA | NA | 12 | TRBJ1-1 | TRBV28 | CASSFIWTEAFF | TGTGCCAGCAGTTTTATCTGGACTGAAGCTTTCTTT
NA | TRBD1 | 14 | TRBJ1-3 | TRBV19 | CASRDRRPGNTIYF | TGTGCCAGTAGGGACAGGAGGCCTGGAAACACCATATATTTT
few | TRBD2 | 15 | TRBJ2-1 | TRBV11-2 | CASSFSGGMYGEQFF | TGTGCCAGCAGCTTTAGCGGGGGGATGTACGGTGAGCAGTTCTTC
NA | NA | 14 | TRBJ2-7 | TRBV6-1 | CASRGGGGEGEQYF | TGTGCCAGCAGGGGAGGGGGAGGTGAAGGCGAGCAGTACTTC
NA | NA | 13 | TRBJ2-7 | TRBV5-6 | CASSLEVAYEQYF | TGTGCCAGCAGCCTCGAGGTGGCCTACGAGCAGTACTTC
NA | NA | 16 | TRBJ2-6 | TRBV4-2 | CASSQDLATGANVLTF | TGTGCCAGCAGCCAAGACCTAGCGACCGGGGCCAACGTCCTGACTTTC
NA | NA | 16 | TRBJ2-3 | TRBV4-1 | CASSLITVTSTDTQYF | TGCGCCAGCAGCCTGATCACCGTTACTAGCACAGATACGCAGTATTTT
NA | TRBD1 | 18 | TRBJ1-6 | TRBV4-3 | CASSLGTAGSSYNSPLHF | TGCGCCAGCAGCCTTGGGACAGCTGGGAGCTCCTATAATTCACCCCTCCACTTT
NA | TRBD2 | 15 | TRBJ2-3 | TRBV27 | CASRDRLAGTDTQYF | TGTGCCAGCAGAGATAGACTAGCGGGGACAGATACGCAGTATTTT
few | NA | 13 | TRBJ1-2 | TRBV5-1 | CASSTTEFYGYTF | TGCGCCAGCAGCACTACAGAGTTCTATGGCTACACCTTC
NA | NA | 14 | TRBJ1-6 | TRBV19 | CATRDSGGGSPLHF | TGTGCCACCCGGGACTCCGGAGGTGGTTCACCCCTCCACTTT
few | NA | 13 | TRBJ1-1 | TRBV30 | CAWRVDGNTEAFF | TGTGCCTGGAGAGTGGACGGTAACACTGAAGCTTTCTTT
NA | NA | 12 | TRBJ2-1 | TRBV5-1 | CASSLIFNEQFF | TGCGCCAGCAGCTTGATATTCAATGAGCAGTTCTTC
NA | NA | 14 | TRBJ1-4 | TRBV10-3 | CAISEEGGGVKLFF | TGTGCCATCAGTGAAGAGGGGGGGGGCGTAAAACTGTTTTTT
NA | NA | 15 | TRBJ2-7 | TRBV10-1 | CASSTGTRETYEQYF | TGCGCCAGCAGTACCGGGACCCGAGAAACCTACGAGCAGTACTTC
once | NA | 15 | TRBJ1-3 | TRBV5-6 | CASSRGARAGNTIYF | TGTGCCAGCAGCCGGGGCGCCAGGGCAGGAAACACCATATATTTT
NA | NA | 14 | TRBJ2-7 | TRBV29-1 | CSVWGRTEGGEQYF | TGCAGCGTTTGGGGCAGGACAGAGGGGGGCGAGCAGTACTTC
NA | NA | 14 | TRBJ2-2 | TRBV7-9 | CASRLNSNTGELFF | TGTGCCAGCCGCCTCAATTCGAACACCGGGGAGCTGTTTTTT
once | NA | 12 | TRBJ2-2 | TRBV6-1 | CASSGSSGELFF | TGTGCCAGCAGCGGCTCCTCCGGGGAGCTGTTTTTT
NA | NA | 14 | TRBJ2-7 | TRBV5-4 | CASRGKDGSYEQYF | TGTGCCAGCAGGGGGAAGGACGGCTCCTACGAGCAGTACTTC
NA | NA | 16 | TRBJ1-1 | TRBV19 | CASSTHLVLRGEEAFF | TGTGCCAGTAGTACGCATTTAGTTTTGAGGGGGGAAGAAGCTTTCTTT
NA | TRBD1 | 15 | TRBJ1-5 | TRBV5-4 | CASSSTGEIDQPQHF | TGTGCCAGCAGCTCGACAGGGGAAATCGATCAGCCCCAGCATTTT
NA | NA | 14 | TRBJ2-3 | TRBV25-1 | CASRRDTSTDTQYF | TGTGCCAGCAGGCGGGACACTAGCACAGATACGCAGTATTTT
NA | TRBD1 | 13 | TRBJ2-7 | TRBV10-1 | CASSESTGGIQYF | TGCGCCAGCAGTGAGTCGACAGGGGGCATACAGTACTTC
NA | NA | 12 | TRBJ1-2 | TRBV30 | CAWSADRVGYTF | TGTGCCTGGAGCGCAGATAGGGTGGGCTACACCTTC
NA | NA | 13 | TRBJ2-1 | TRBV5-4 | CASSPPGGDEQFF | TGTGCCAGCAGCCCCCCGGGGGGCGACGAGCAGTTCTTC
NA | NA | 11 | TRBJ1-2 | TRBV2 | CASNRGGLLTF | TGTGCCAGCAACCGGGGGGGCCTCTTAACCTTC
few | NA | 16 | TRBJ2-1 | TRBV5-1 | CASSTGGTDSYNEQFF | TGCGCCAGCAGCACAGGCGGGACGGATTCCTACAATGAGCAGTTCTTC
NA | TRBD1 | 13 | TRBJ2-7 | TRBV27 | CASSRQGANEQYF | TGTGCCAGCAGTCGACAGGGGGCTAACGAGCAGTACTTC
NA | NA | 14 | TRBJ1-5 | TRBV28 | CASSSGVSNQPQHF | TGTGCCAGCAGTTCAGGAGTTAGCAATCAGCCCCAGCATTTT
NA | TRBD1 | 14 | TRBJ2-5 | TRBV7-2 | CASSDGTEGETQYF | TGTGCCAGCAGCGACGGGACAGAAGGGGAGACCCAGTACTTC
once | NA | 15 | TRBJ1-2 | TRBV30 | CAWILKGPGSYGYTF | TGTGCCTGGATCCTAAAAGGGCCCGGATCCTATGGCTACACCTTC